Sequencing of this T cell receptor beta chain was carried out in a study of blood T cell repertoires in COVID-19. Profiled with immunoSEQ multiplex PCR; TCRdb holds only in-frame clones, not every one. The sample shows a few hundred thousand clones, 92% of them seen only once. Germline assignment: CDR1 MNHEY and CDR2 SMNVEV (reference sequence). The trim removed 6 bases at V and 7 bases at J, leaving 10 bases unmatched. The CDR3 sequence is 15 residues long. The J gene is TRBJ2-2, the V gene TRBV27; TRBD2 matches 8 bases. The specimen was PBMCs or T cells enriched from blood (not recorded which). The sequence was collected from a woman aged 25 to 39 who had recovered from COVID-19. The CDR3 DNA reads TGTGCCAGCAGGAAGGGCTCCGCGGGGGGCGGGGAGCTGTTTTTT. Its protein is CASRKGSAGGGELFF.